One T cell receptor (beta chain) is described in this entry. Antigen: not known. Primers included in the PCR were 60 Vbeta and 13 Jbeta primers. The table came from immunoSEQ multiplex PCR; TCRdb's copy has only in-frame clones and leaves some out. The data hold about 140,000 clones, with around 75% observed a single time. CDR3 size: 14 residues. Germline V gene sequence: CDR1 SGHRS, CDR2 YFSETQ. V was trimmed by 4 bases and J by 2 bases, leaving 12 bases between them. This sample was taken from a study of cytomegalovirus exposure and HLA in healthy donors. Background on the study: About 85 million unique TCR sequences came from HLA-typed donors in an early release.

Findings and caveats of the study: In a later analysis, TCR beta V- and J-gene trimming was associated with a missense DCLRE1C variant. Upon later analysis, HLA-associated TCR beta chains proved more clonally expanded than other, equally common chains.

The source is a man aged 35-49 years in good health and CMV-seronegative. The sequencing input was PBMCs. The chain recombines TRBV5-1 with TRBJ2-5; TRBD1 might be the D (6 bases). The CDR3, as DNA: TGCGCCAGCAGCAGCGGACAGCAACAAGAGACCCAGTACTTC. It encodes CASSSGQQQETQYF.